Following are 12 T cell receptor beta chains from one sample sequenced in a study of blood T cells in healthy people across ages. Sample-barcoded 5' priming and a J-beta primer mix drove a second PCR of about 7 to 11 cycles. One entry per CDR3 protein, called by TCRdb with MiXCR from the 5' RACE reads. This table has 1.5 million to 2 million distinct CDR3 sequences, 40% to 55% appearing once. Sequenced sample: blood. The receptors originated from a woman aged 40 to 50 in good health.

This clonotype was counted only a few times. This chain uses TRBV10-3 with TRBJ2-1; tentatively, D is TRBD2 (5 bases). Looked up from germline, CDR1 is ENHRY and CDR2 is SYGVKD. CDR3 size: 14 residues. With 10 bases removed from V and 2 bases from J, the gap between germline ends came to 15 bases. CDR3 in DNA: TGTGCCACCTCGGAGCTAGCTCCCTACAATGAGCAGTTCTTC. This gives the protein CATSELAPYNEQFF.

V usage is TRBV21-1 and J usage is TRBJ1-5; whether TRBD1, the table's D call, matches the DNA was not checked. TRBV21-1 is annotated as a pseudogene. CDR3 length: 18 amino acids. CDR3 nucleotide sequence: TGTGCCAGCAGCAAAGAGGGGAAGGGGGATCAGGGCAATCAGCCCCAGCATTTT. Its protein product is CASSKEGKGDQGNQPQHF.

The DNA of the CDR3 is TGTGCCAGCAGCGCTGACGCGGGCTACTCCTACGAGCAGTACTTC. It codes for CASSADAGYSYEQYF. The chain combines TRBV5-5 with TRBJ2-7, with a possible D match to TRBD2 (5 bases). Looked up from germline, CDR1 is SGHKS and CDR2 is YYEKEE (reference sequence). The CDR3 consists of 15 residues. Trimming stripped 4 bases from V and 0 bases from J, with 14 bases between.

This rearrangement joins TRBV6-2 or TRBV6-3 to TRBJ2-1; 8 bases match TRBD2. V dropped 6 bases and J dropped 9; count of bases not matched to a gene: 16. The CDR3 totals 16 residues. From germline, CDR1 is MNHEY and CDR2 SVGEGT. The CDR3 DNA reads TGTGCCAGCAGAACACAGTCGGGAGGGCTACGGGTTGAGCAGTTCTTC. This codes for CASRTQSGGLRVEQFF.

This clonotype was found a few times. The chain employs TRBV4-3 and TRBJ2-7; weak D call: TRBD2 (5 bases). The V gene's germline CDR1 is LGHNA and CDR2 YSLEER. The CDR3 runs to 15 residues. The V end was cut by 4 bases, the J end by 4 bases, with 17 bases between. The CDR3 protein is CASSRVGVEGYEQYF. As DNA, the CDR3 is TGCGCCAGCAGCCGGGTCGGTGTAGAGGGTTACGAGCAGTACTTC.

The rearrangement links TRBV20-1 to TRBJ2-1; a possible D gene is TRBD2 (5 bases). Deletions cut 3 bases from V and 6 bases from J, with 9 bases between. The CDR3 runs 12 residues. Germline V lookup: CDR1 DFQATT, CDR2 SNEGSKA (reference sequence). The CDR3 bases are TGCAGTGCTAGCGACACTAGCAATGAGCAGTTCTTC. Its translation is CSASDTSNEQFF.

V and J are TRBV7-2 and TRBJ1-1, with TRBD1 matching over 9 bases. V lost 5 bases to trimming and J lost 11 bases; unmatched junction nucleotides: 9. In germline, CDR1 is SGHTA, CDR2 FQGNSA. The CDR3 has 13 amino acids. The CDR3, as DNA: TGTGCCAGCAGCCTAAGACAGGGGGAGGACGCTTTCTTT. Protein sequence: CASSLRQGEDAFF. Drawing the rest from reference TRBV7-2 and TRBJ1-1, the complete variable domain is GAGVSQSPSNKVTEKGKDVELRCDPISGHTALYWYRQSLGQGLEFLIYFQGNSAPDKSGLPSDRFSAERTGGSVSTLTIQRTQQEDSAVYLCASSLRQGEDAFFGQGTRLTVV.

V is TRBV6-2 or TRBV6-3 and J is TRBJ1-5; tentatively, D is TRBD1 (5 bases). CDR3 length equals 16 residues. V lost 7 bases and J 0 bases, leaving 16 bases between the germline ends. Germline V gene lookup returns CDR1 MNHEY and CDR2 SVGEGT. The CDR3 reads CASTQGGAGSNQPQHF. CDR3 nucleotides: TGTGCCAGCACCCAGGGTGGGGCCGGTAGCAATCAGCCCCAGCATTTT.

This clonotype was counted between two and nine times. V is TRBV20-1 and J is TRBJ2-4; TRBD2 might be the D (6 bases). The V end was cut by 7 bases, the J end by 6 bases, with 13 bases between. Germline assignment: CDR1 DFQATT and CDR2 SNEGSKA (reference sequence). There are 12 residues in the CDR3. The CDR3 here is CSESPGGNIQYF. CDR3 DNA: TGCAGTGAGTCACCCGGGGGAAACATTCAGTACTTC.

The V call is TRBV6-1, the J call TRBJ2-7; tentative D call: TRBD1 (5 bases). The length of the CDR3 is 15 residues. V dropped 0 bases and J dropped 5 bases, with 14 bases sitting between them. Germline V gene lookup returns CDR1 MNHNS and CDR2 SASEGT. The CDR3 DNA reads as TGTGCCAGCAGTGAAGCCGCAGGGTATCGGGACGAGCAGTACTTC. Its protein product is CASSEAAGYRDEQYF.

The genes are TRBV14 and TRBJ2-3; D possibly corresponds to TRBD2 (6 bases). CDR3 size: 17 residues. CDR1 SGHDN and CDR2 FVKESK come from the germline V gene. Trimming took 4 bases from V and 0 from J, leaving 17 bases between them. The CDR3 DNA reads as TGTGCCAGCAGCCGGATTAGCGGAGGTACTAGCACAGATACGCAGTATTTT. This codes for CASSRISGGTSTDTQYF.

The genes are TRBV4-2 and TRBJ1-6, with a weak D call TRBD1 (6 bases). The CDR3 runs 17 residues. V was cut by 3 bases and J by 6 bases, with 18 bases left in between. The germline gives CDR1 LGHNA, CDR2 YNFKEQ. CDR3 amino acids: CASSHKVGGQTNSPLHF. In DNA form, the CDR3 reads TGTGCCAGCAGCCATAAGGTTGGAGGACAGACTAATTCACCCCTCCACTTT.